The sequence of this T cell receptor beta chain was determined in a study of T cells in narcolepsy. About the research overall: Enrolled donors included narcolepsy type 1 or type 2 patients and healthy controls.

Only in-frame clones appear in the TCRdb table, and some are missing; sequencing was by immunoSEQ multiplex PCR. The sample contains about 15,000 clones, approximately 83% of which appear only once. Looked up from germline, CDR1 is MNHNS and CDR2 is SASEGT. V shed 5 bases and J shed 6 bases, with 10 bases lying between them. The CDR3 is 12 residues long. Notes on this clone: Its antigen remains unknown.

Findings of the study overall: Comparing one patient's CSF and blood CD4+ clonotypes highlighted HCRT- and TRIB2-specific autoreactive clonotypes. Some memory CD4+ repertoires had no autoreactive clone sequences. Reportedly, autoreactive clonotypes were serially detected in patients' blood but not controls'.

The chain recombines TRBV6-1 with TRBJ1-1; tentatively, D is TRBD1 (5 bases). The sequence was obtained from a human donor in good health. The sequencing sample was made of memory (CD45RA-) CD4+ T cells from blood. Here the CDR3 reads CASSPGGSEAFF. CDR3 nucleotides: TGTGCCAGCAGTCCGGGGGGATCTGAAGCTTTCTTT.